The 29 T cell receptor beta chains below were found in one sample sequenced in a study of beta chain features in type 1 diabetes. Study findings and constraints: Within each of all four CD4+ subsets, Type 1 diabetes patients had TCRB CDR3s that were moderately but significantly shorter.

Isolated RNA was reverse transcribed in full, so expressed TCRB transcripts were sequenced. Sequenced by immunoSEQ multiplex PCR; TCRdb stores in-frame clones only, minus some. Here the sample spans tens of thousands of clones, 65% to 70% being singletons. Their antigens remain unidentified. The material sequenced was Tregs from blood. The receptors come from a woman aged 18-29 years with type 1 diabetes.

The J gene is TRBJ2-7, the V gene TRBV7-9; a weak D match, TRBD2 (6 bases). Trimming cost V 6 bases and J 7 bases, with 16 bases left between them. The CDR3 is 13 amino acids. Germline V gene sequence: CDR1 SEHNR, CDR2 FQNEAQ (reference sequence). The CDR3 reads CASRSYRAGEQYF. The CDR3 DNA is TGTGCCAGCAGGTCATACCGGGCGGGGGAGCAGTACTTC.

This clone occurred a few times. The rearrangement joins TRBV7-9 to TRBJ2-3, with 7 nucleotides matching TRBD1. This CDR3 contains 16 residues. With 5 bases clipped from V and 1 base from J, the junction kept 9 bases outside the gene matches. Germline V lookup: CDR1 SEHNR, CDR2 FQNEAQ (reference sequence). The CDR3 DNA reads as TGTGCCAGCAGCCATCCTAGGACAGGAGGCACAGATACGCAGTATTTT. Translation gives CASSHPRTGGTDTQYF.

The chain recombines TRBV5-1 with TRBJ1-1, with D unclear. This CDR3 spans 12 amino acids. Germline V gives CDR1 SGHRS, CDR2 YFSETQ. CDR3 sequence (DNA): TGCGCTAGTCGGGGTAGTGGCACTGAAGCTTTCTTT. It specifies CASRGSGTEAFF.

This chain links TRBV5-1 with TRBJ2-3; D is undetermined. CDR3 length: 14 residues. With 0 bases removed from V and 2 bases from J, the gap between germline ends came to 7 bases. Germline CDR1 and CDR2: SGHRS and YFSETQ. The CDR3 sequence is CASSLAQSTDTQYF. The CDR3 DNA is TGCGCCAGCAGCTTGGCCCAATCCACAGATACGCAGTATTTT.

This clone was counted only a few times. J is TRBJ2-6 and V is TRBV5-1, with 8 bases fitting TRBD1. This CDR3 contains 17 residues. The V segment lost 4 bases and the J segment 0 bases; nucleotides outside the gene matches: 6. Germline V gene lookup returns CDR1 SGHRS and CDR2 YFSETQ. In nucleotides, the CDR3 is TGCGCCAGCAGCGGGGACAGGCTCGACTCTGGGGCCAACGTCCTGACTTTC. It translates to CASSGDRLDSGANVLTF.

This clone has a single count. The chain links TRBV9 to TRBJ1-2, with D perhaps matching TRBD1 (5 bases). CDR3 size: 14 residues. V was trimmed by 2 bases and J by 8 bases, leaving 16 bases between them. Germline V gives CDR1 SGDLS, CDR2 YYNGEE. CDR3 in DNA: TGTGCCAGCAGCGTCATGCAGGGAAGGATGGGCTACACCTTC. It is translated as CASSVMQGRMGYTF.

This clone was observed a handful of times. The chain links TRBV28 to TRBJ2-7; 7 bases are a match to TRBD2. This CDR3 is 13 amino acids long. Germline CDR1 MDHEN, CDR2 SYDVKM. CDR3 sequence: CVTWGGGTYEQYF. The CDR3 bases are TGTGTTACTTGGGGGGGAGGAACCTACGAGCAGTACTTC.

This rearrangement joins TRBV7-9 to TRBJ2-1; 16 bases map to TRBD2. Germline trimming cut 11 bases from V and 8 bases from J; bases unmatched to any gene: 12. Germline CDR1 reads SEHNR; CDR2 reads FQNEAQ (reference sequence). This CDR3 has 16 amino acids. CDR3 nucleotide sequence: TGTGCCCTCCGGGGGACTAGCGGGGGGGCTGTGGATGAGCAGTTCTTC. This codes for CALRGTSGGAVDEQFF.

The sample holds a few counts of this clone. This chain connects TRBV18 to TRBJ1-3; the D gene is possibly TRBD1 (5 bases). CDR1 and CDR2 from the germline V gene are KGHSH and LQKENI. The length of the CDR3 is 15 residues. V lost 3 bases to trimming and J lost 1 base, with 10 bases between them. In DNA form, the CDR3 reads TGTGCCAGCTCACCCAACGGGGGTTCTGGAAACACCATATATTTT. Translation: CASSPNGGSGNTIYF.

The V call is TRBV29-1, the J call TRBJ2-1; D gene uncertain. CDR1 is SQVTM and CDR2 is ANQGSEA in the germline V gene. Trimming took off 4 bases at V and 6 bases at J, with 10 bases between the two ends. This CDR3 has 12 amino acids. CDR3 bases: TGCAGCGTTGTTCTACAGCTCAATGAGCAGTTCTTC. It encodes CSVVLQLNEQFF.

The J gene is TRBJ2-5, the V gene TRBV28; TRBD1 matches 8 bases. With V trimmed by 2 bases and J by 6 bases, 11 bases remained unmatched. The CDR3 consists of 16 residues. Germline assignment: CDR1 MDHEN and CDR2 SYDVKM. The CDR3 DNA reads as TGTGCCAGCAGTTTAGATAACAGGGGGGCGGGGAAGACCCAGTACTTC. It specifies CASSLDNRGAGKTQYF.

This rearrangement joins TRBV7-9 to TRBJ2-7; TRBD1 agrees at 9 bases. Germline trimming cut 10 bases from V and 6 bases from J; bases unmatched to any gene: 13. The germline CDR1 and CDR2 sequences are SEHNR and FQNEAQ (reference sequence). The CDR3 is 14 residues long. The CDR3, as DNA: TGTGCCACGGGGCCGGGACAGGGTTTTGGCGAGCAGTACTTC. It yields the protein CATGPGQGFGEQYF. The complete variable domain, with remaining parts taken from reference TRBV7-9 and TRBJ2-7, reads DTGVSQNPRHKITKRGQNVTFRCDPISEHNRLYWYRQTLGQGPEFLTYFQNEAQLEKSRLLSDRFSAERPKGSFSTLEIQRTEQGDSAMYLCATGPGQGFGEQYFGPGTRLTVT.

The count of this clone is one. The CDR3 protein is CASGLGEGGTEAFF. CDR3 DNA sequence: TGTGCTAGTGGTTTGGGGGAAGGGGGCACTGAAGCTTTCTTT. The gene calls are TRBV12-5 and TRBJ1-1; a weak D match, TRBD1 (6 bases). Germline assignment: CDR1 LGHNT and CDR2 FRNRAP. The CDR3 length is 14 residues. V shed 1 base and J shed 4 bases, with 10 bases lying between them.

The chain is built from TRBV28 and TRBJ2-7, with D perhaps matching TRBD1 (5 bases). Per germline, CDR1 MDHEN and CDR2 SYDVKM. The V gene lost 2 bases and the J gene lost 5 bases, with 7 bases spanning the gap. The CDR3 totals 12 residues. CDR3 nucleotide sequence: TGTGCCAGCAGTTTACTACAGGACGAGCAGTACTTC. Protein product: CASSLLQDEQYF.

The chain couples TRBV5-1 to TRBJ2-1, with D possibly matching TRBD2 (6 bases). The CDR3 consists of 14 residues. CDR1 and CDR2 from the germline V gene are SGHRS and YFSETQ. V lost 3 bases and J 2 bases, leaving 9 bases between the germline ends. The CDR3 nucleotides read TGCGCCAGCAGCTGGGACTGGACCTACAATGAGCAGTTCTTC. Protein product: CASSWDWTYNEQFF.

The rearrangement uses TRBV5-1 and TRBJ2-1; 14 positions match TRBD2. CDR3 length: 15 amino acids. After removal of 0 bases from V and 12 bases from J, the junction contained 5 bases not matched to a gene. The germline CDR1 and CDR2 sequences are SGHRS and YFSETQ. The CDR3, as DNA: TGCGCCAGCAGCTTGGTAGGGACTAGCGGGAGTGGGCAGTTCTTC. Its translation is CASSLVGTSGSGQFF.

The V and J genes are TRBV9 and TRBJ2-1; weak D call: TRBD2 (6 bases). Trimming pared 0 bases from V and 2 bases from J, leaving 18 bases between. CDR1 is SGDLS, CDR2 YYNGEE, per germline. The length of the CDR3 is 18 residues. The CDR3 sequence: CASSVGLKRAAAYNEQFF. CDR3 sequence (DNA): TGTGCCAGCAGCGTAGGTCTTAAGCGGGCAGCGGCCTACAATGAGCAGTTCTTC.

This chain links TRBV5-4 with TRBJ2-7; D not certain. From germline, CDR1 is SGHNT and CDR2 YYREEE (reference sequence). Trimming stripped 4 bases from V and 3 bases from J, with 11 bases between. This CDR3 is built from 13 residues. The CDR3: CASSRVNGYEQYF. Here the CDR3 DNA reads TGTGCCAGCAGCCGTGTTAACGGCTACGAGCAGTACTTC.

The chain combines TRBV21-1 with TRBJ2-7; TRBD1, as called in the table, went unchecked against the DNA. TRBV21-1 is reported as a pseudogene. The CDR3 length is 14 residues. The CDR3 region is CASIVAGGRWEQYF. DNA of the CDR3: TGTGCCAGCATAGTGGCAGGGGGTAGGTGGGAGCAGTACTTC.

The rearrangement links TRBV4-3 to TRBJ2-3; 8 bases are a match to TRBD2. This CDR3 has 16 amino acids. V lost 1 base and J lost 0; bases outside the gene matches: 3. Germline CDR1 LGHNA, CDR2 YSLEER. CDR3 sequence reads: CASSQVRGRSTDTQYF. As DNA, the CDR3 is TGCGCCAGCAGCCAAGTACGCGGGAGGAGCACAGATACGCAGTATTTT.

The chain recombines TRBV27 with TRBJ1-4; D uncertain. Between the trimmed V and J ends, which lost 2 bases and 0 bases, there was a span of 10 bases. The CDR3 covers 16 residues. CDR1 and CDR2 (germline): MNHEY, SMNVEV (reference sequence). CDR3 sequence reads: CASSLSGLATNEKLFF. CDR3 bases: TGTGCCAGCAGTTTAAGTGGGCTCGCAACTAATGAAAAACTGTTTTTT.

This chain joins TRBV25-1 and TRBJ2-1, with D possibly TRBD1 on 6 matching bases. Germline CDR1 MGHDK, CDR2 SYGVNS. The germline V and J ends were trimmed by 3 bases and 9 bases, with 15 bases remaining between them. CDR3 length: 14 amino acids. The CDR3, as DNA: TGTGCCAGCAGTGACCTCGCAGGGGTTTTTGAGCAGTTCTTC. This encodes CASSDLAGVFEQFF. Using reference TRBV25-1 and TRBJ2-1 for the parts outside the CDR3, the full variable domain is EADIYQTPRYLVIGTGKKITLECSQTMGHDKMYWYQQDPGMELHLIHYSYGVNSTEKGDLSSESTVSRIRTEHFPLTLESARPSHTSQYLCASSDLAGVFEQFFGPGTRLTVL.

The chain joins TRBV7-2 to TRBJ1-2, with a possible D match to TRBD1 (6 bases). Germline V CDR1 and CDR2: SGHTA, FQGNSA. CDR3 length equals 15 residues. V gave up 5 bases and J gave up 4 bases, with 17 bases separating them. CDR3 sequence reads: CASSPAVTGSYGYTF. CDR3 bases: TGTGCCAGCAGCCCAGCTGTGACAGGTTCCTATGGCTACACCTTC.

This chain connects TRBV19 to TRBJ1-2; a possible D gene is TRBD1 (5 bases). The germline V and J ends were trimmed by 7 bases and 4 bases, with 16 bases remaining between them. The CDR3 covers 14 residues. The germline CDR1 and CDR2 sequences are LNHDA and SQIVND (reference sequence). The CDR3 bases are TGTGCCAGTACCCCCTACAGGATTGGCTATGGCTACACCTTC. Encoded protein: CASTPYRIGYGYTF.

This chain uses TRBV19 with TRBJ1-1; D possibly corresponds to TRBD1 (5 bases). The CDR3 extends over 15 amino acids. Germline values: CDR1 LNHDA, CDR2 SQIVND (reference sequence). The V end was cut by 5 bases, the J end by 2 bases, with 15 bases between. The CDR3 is CASSPRQTRNTEAFF. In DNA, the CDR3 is TGTGCCAGTAGTCCACGACAGACAAGAAACACTGAAGCTTTCTTT.

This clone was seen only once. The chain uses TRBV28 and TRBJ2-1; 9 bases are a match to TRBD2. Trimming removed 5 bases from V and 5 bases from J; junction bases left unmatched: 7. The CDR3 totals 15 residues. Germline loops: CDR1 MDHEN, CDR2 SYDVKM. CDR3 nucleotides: TGTGCCAGCAGTCTTAGCGGGAGAGGACACAATGAGCAGTTCTTC. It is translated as CASSLSGRGHNEQFF. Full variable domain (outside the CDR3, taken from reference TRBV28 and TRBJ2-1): DVKVTQSSRYLVKRTGEKVFLECVQDMDHENMFWYRQDPGLGLRLIYFSYDVKMKEKGDIPEGYSVSREKKERFSLILESASTNQTSMYLCASSLSGRGHNEQFFGPGTRLTVL.

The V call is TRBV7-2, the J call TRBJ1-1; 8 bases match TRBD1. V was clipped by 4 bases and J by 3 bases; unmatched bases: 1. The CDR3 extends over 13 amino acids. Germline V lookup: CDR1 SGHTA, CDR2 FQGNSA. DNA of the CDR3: TGTGCCAGCAGCTGGGACAGGTACACTGAAGCTTTCTTT. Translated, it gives CASSWDRYTEAFF.

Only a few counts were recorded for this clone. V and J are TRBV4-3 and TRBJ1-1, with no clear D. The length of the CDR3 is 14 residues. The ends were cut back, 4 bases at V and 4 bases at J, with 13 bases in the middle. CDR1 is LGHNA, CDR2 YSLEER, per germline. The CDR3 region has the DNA TGCGCCAGCAGCCCTTTAAGTACGGGCACTGAAGCTTTCTTT. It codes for CASSPLSTGTEAFF.

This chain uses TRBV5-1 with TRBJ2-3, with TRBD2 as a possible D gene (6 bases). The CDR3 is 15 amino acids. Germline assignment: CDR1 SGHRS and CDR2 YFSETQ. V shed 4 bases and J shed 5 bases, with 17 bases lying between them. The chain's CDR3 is CASSISGGRLDTQYF. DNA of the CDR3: TGCGCCAGCAGCATTAGCGGAGGACGACTAGATACGCAGTATTTT. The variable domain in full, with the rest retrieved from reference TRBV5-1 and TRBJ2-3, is KAGVTQTPRYLIKTRGQQVTLSCSPISGHRSVSWYQQTPGQGLQFLFEYFSETQRNKGNFPGRFSGRQFSNSRSEMNVSTLELGDSALYLCASSISGGRLDTQYFGPGTRLTVL.